Sequencing of this T cell receptor beta chain was carried out in a study of shared clonotypes between healthy human individuals. A few counts support this clone. Germline V CDR1 and CDR2: SQVTM, ANQGSEA. V was shortened by 6 bases and J by 1 base, with 12 bases between the two germline ends. The CDR3 is 14 residues long. Method: immunoSEQ multiplex PCR; TCRdb's copy keeps in-frame clones and lacks some. The table has about 320,000 clones, around 87% seen once. Specimen: memory CD8+ T cells sorted from blood. Stated subset: CD45RO+ cells pooled with CCR7-negative TemRA cells. The receptor comes from a man between 18 and 29 years old in good health. The chain carries TRBV29-1 and TRBJ1-4; D not resolved. The CDR3 DNA reads TGCAGCGTCCGGAACAGCGGAACTAATGAAAAACTGTTTTTT. Translating gives CSVRNSGTNEKLFF. The whole variable domain, remainder taken from reference TRBV29-1 and TRBJ1-4, is SAVISQKPSRDICQRGTSLTIQCQVDSQVTMMFWYRQQPGQSLTLIATANQGSEATYESGFVIDKFPISRPNLTFSTLTVSNMSPEDSSIYLCSVRNSGTNEKLFFGSGTQLSVL.